These 5 T cell receptor beta chains came from one sample sequenced in a study of early T cells in non-severe SARS-CoV-2 infection. TCRdb fed the 5' RACE reads into MiXCR, producing one record per CDR3 protein. The sample has around 26,000 distinct CDR3 sequences, roughly 4.5% seen once. Sequencing was carried out using whole blood. Source of these receptors: an adult who was a healthcare worker with PCR-confirmed SARS-CoV-2 infection or an uninfected control (not recorded which).

This clonotype has at least ten counts. This chain joins TRBV14 and TRBJ2-2; a weak D match, TRBD1 (5 bases). The V gene's germline CDR1 is SGHDN and CDR2 FVKESK. The CDR3 has 13 residues. CDR3 coding DNA: TGTGGGACACGTCGGACCGCCACCGGGGAGCTGTTTTTT. It is translated as CGTRRTATGELFF. Based on the CDR3 plus reference TRBV14 and TRBJ2-2, the full variable domain is EAGVTQFPSHSVIEKGQTVTLRCDPISGHDNLYWYRRVMGKEIKFLLHFVKESKQDESGMPNNRFLAERTGGTYSTLKVQPAELEDSGVYFCGTRRTATGELFFGEGSRLTVL.

This clonotype was seen ten or more times. The chain recombines TRBV7-2 with TRBJ2-7; D unclear. Trimming left V 5 bases short and J 3 bases short, with 11 bases between. CDR1 SGHTA and CDR2 FQGNSA come from the germline V gene. The CDR3 runs 13 residues. CDR3: CASSPDPIYEQYF. In DNA form, the CDR3 reads TGTGCCAGCAGCCCGGACCCGATCTACGAGCAGTACTTC.

There are many counts of this clonotype. V gene TRBV10-3 combines with J gene TRBJ2-3; maybe TRBD2 (6 bases). CDR3 length equals 13 residues. V shed 6 bases and J shed 1 base, with 8 bases lying between them. CDR1 is ENHRY and CDR2 is SYGVKD in the germline V gene. The CDR3 DNA reads TGTGCCATCAGGCGGGGTGGCACAGATACGCAGTATTTT. Translation: CAIRRGGTDTQYF.

By share, this clonotype counts as medium-sized. CDR3 protein: CASSFSSYQETQYF. CDR3 DNA sequence: TGTGCCAGCAGCTTTTCCTCGTACCAAGAGACCCAGTACTTC. J is TRBJ2-5 and V is TRBV7-2; D is uncertain. V shed 3 bases and J shed 0 bases, with 8 bases lying between them. CDR3 size: 14 residues. Germline V gene data show CDR1 as SGHTA and CDR2 as FQGNSA.

This clonotype was counted ten times or more. The V and J genes are TRBV11-2 and TRBJ1-4; D might be TRBD1 (5 bases). Germline V gene sequence: CDR1 SGHAT, CDR2 FQNNGV. The CDR3 sequence is 17 residues long. The V end was cut by 5 bases, the J end by 0 bases, with 16 bases between. CDR3 amino acids: CASSPPDRLSTNEKLFF. CDR3 bases: TGTGCCAGCAGCCCGCCCGACAGACTTTCAACTAATGAAAAACTGTTTTTT.